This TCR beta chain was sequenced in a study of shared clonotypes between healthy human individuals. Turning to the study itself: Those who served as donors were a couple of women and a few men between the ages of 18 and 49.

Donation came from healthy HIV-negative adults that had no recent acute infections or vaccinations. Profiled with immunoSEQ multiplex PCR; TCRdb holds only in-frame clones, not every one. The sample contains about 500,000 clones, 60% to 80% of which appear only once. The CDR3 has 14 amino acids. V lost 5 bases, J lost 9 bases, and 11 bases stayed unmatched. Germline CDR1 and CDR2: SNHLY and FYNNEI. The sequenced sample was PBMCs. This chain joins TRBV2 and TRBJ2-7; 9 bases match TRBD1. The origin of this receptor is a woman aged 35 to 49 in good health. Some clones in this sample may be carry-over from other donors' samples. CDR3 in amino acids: CASSIRQGVEGQYF. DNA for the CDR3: TGTGCCAGCAGTATCCGACAGGGGGTTGAAGGGCAGTACTTC.